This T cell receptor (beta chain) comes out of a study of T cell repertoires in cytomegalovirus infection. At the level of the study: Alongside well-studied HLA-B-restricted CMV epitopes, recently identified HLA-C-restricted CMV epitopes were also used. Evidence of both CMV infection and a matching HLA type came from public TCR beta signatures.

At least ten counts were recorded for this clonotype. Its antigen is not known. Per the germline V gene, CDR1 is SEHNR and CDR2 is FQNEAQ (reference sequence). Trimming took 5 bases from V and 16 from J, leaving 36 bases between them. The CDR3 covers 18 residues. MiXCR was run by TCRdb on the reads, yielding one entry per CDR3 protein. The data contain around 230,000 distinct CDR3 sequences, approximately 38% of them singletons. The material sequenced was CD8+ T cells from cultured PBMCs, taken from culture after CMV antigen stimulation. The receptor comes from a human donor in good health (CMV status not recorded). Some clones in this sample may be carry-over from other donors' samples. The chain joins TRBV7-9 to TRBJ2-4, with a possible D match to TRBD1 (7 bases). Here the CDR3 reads CASSPPQGTVSSGTRGYF. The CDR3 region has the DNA TGTGCCAGCAGCCCACCACAGGGGACAGTTTCCTCAGGGACTCGGGGTTACTTC.